These 11 T cell receptor beta chains were all obtained from the same sample, sequenced in a study of T cell responses to AZD1222 COVID-19 vaccine. TCRdb keeps only in-frame clones here, not all; method: immunoSEQ multiplex PCR. The sample lists roughly 76,000 clones, around 86% occurring once. Here the sequenced sample was peripheral blood, taken on day 0 of AZD1222 vaccination. The receptors stem from an adult in good health.

V usage is TRBV6-6 and J usage is TRBJ1-1; 8 bases agree with TRBD1. Germline V gene lookup returns CDR1 MNHNY and CDR2 SVGAGI (reference sequence). CDR3 length: 13 residues. Germline trimming cut 7 bases from V and 5 bases from J; bases unmatched to any gene: 6. The CDR3 loop is CASTTGGRTEAFF. The CDR3 DNA is TGTGCCAGCACAACAGGGGGACGGACTGAAGCTTTCTTT.

This chain joins TRBV20-1 and TRBJ1-3; 9 bases are shared with TRBD1. The ends lost 3 bases at V and 3 bases at J; junction bases unmatched: 6. This CDR3 is 15 amino acids long. Germline lookup yields CDR1 DFQATT and CDR2 SNEGSKA (reference sequence). The CDR3 DNA follows: TGCAGTGCTAGTCAAACAGGGGGCATTGGAAACACCATATATTTT. It yields the protein CSASQTGGIGNTIYF.

The genes are TRBV19 and TRBJ1-1; D unresolved. V lost 8 bases, J lost 1 base, and 8 bases lay in between. The CDR3 runs 12 residues. Germline CDR1 LNHDA, CDR2 SQIVND (reference sequence). DNA of the CDR3: TGTGCCAGTGGGCGGAGGAACACTGAAGCTTTCTTT. Translation: CASGRRNTEAFF.

This clone was counted once. This chain's CDR3 is CASSEETGAWQPQHF. For the CDR3, the DNA is TGTGCCAGCAGTGAGGAGACAGGCGCTTGGCAGCCCCAGCATTTT. The V gene is TRBV2, the J gene TRBJ1-5; D possibly corresponds to TRBD1 (6 bases). Trimming cost V 3 bases and J 7 bases, with 16 bases left between them. Per the germline V gene, CDR1 is SNHLY and CDR2 is FYNNEI. This CDR3 has 15 amino acids.

The V and J genes are TRBV6-6 and TRBJ1-1; a possible D gene is TRBD1 (5 bases). Germline CDR1 and CDR2: MNHNY and SVGAGI (reference sequence). CDR3 length equals 14 residues. V lost 4 bases to trimming and J lost 1 base, with 10 bases between them. The DNA of the CDR3 is TGTGCCAGCAGTTTTGACAGAAGGAACACTGAAGCTTTCTTT. The encoded protein is CASSFDRRNTEAFF.

The chain is built from TRBV30 and TRBJ1-3; the D is unclear. This CDR3 comprises 12 residues. V was pared by 3 bases and J by 7 bases, with 10 bases between. Germline V gene lookup returns CDR1 GTSNPN and CDR2 SVGIG (reference sequence). The chain's CDR3 is CAWRLGGNTIYF. The CDR3, as DNA: TGTGCCTGGAGACTTGGAGGGAACACCATATATTTT.

The rearrangement links TRBV9 to TRBJ2-3, with no clear D. Trimming left V 5 bases short and J 4 bases short, with 14 bases between. Germline CDR1 and CDR2: SGDLS and YYNGEE. This CDR3 has 14 residues. Written as DNA, the CDR3 is TGTGCCAGCAGACTGAATATGGGCGCAGATACGCAGTATTTT. Its protein is CASRLNMGADTQYF. Full variable domain (remainder filled in from reference TRBV9 and TRBJ2-3): DSGVTQTPKHLITATGQRVTLRCSPRSGDLSVYWYQQSLDQGLQFLIQYYNGEERAKGNILERFSAQQFPDLHSELNLSSLELGDSALYFCASRLNMGADTQYFGPGTRLTVL.

The chain recombines TRBV19 with TRBJ2-1; 9 nucleotides line up with TRBD2. The CDR3 has 15 amino acids. Looked up from germline, CDR1 is LNHDA and CDR2 is SQIVND (reference sequence). Germline trimming cut 3 bases from V and 6 bases from J; bases unmatched to any gene: 6. CDR3 region: CASSMGTSPINEQFF. DNA of the CDR3: TGTGCCAGTAGTATGGGGACTAGCCCTATCAATGAGCAGTTCTTC.

V and J are TRBV6-5 and TRBJ1-1; D uncertain. The V and J ends lost 4 bases and 7 bases respectively, with 7 bases between them. Germline V lookup: CDR1 MNHEY, CDR2 SVGAGI. There are 11 residues in the CDR3. CDR3 sequence: CASSFQSEAFF. The CDR3 nucleotides are TGTGCCAGCAGTTTCCAGAGTGAAGCTTTCTTT.

The V and J genes are TRBV14 and TRBJ1-1; D gene ambiguous. Germline-derived CDR1 and CDR2 are SGHDN and FVKESK. The CDR3 is made up of 13 amino acids. V lost 4 bases and J lost 1, with 7 bases in between. The CDR3, as DNA: TGTGCCAGCAGCCTTGAGAGGAACACTGAAGCTTTCTTT. Its protein product is CASSLERNTEAFF.

This rearrangement joins TRBV3-1 (or the pseudogene TRBV3-2) to TRBJ1-1; tentative D call: TRBD1 (6 bases). The CDR3 loop spans 15 amino acids. Trimming pared 1 base from V and 5 bases from J, leaving 14 bases between. Looked up from germline, CDR1 is LGHDT and CDR2 is YNNKEL (reference sequence). This CDR3 reads CASSQGFRGETEAFF. CDR3 bases: TGTGCCAGCAGCCAAGGGTTCAGGGGCGAAACTGAAGCTTTCTTT.